The 2 T cell receptor beta chains below were found in one sample sequenced in a study of blood T cell repertoires in COVID-19. TCRdb's copy holds only in-frame clones and misses some; the assay was immunoSEQ multiplex PCR. The top ten clones hold 0.7% of a sample with about 470,000 clones, about nine tenths of them seen once. The specimen was PBMCs or T cells enriched from blood (not recorded which). These receptors came from a woman between 18 and 29 years old who had recovered from COVID-19.

This clone is a singleton in its sample. This chain links TRBV5-1 with TRBJ2-7, with D unresolved. This CDR3 has 12 amino acids. With 0 bases removed from V and 5 bases from J, the gap between germline ends came to 6 bases. The V gene's germline CDR1 is SGHRS and CDR2 YFSETQ. The CDR3 protein is CASSLVGDEQYF. The CDR3 DNA sequence: TGCGCCAGCAGCTTGGTGGGCGACGAGCAGTACTTC.

CDR3 sequence: CASSQGTGSTYEQYF. The CDR3 coding sequence is TGTGCCAGCAGCCAAGGGACAGGGTCGACCTACGAGCAGTACTTC. This chain uses TRBV3-1 (or the pseudogene TRBV3-2) with TRBJ2-7; TRBD1 matches at 8 bases. In germline, CDR1 is LGHDT, CDR2 YNNKEL (reference sequence). V lost 1 base, J lost 2 bases, and 4 bases stayed unmatched. The CDR3 covers 15 residues.